These 16 T cell receptor beta chains were all obtained from the same sample, sequenced in a study of blood T cell repertoires in COVID-19. The table came from immunoSEQ multiplex PCR; TCRdb's copy has only in-frame clones and leaves some out. The sample carries some 180,000 clones, roughly 80% recorded once. Sequencing used peripheral blood. These receptors were taken from a woman older than 75 with COVID-19, enrolled during active disease.

The chain recombines TRBV2 with TRBJ1-4; D unclear. V dropped 4 bases and J dropped 3 bases, with 6 bases sitting between them. CDR3 length equals 13 residues. The germline V gene encodes CDR1 SNHLY and CDR2 FYNNEI. CDR3 loop: CASSGPANEKLFF. The CDR3 DNA is TGTGCCAGCAGTGGCCCAGCTAATGAAAAACTGTTTTTT.

The rearrangement links TRBV2 to TRBJ1-1; D is uncertain. This CDR3 region has 11 residues. V lost 7 bases and J lost 7, with 10 bases in between. Per germline, CDR1 SNHLY and CDR2 FYNNEI. The CDR3 loop reads CASTNYLEAFF. The CDR3 DNA follows: TGTGCCAGCACAAACTATCTTGAAGCTTTCTTT.

The V and J genes are TRBV3-1 (or the pseudogene TRBV3-2) and TRBJ1-1; D gene ambiguous. The CDR3 covers 13 residues. Germline V CDR1 and CDR2: LGHDT, YNNKEL (reference sequence). With 2 bases removed from V and 11 bases from J, the gap between germline ends came to 15 bases. CDR3 amino acids: CASSQQRSAGAFF. CDR3 in DNA: TGTGCCAGCAGCCAACAGAGGAGTGCGGGCGCTTTCTTT.

The chain uses TRBV6-5 and TRBJ1-1, with a possible D match to TRBD1 (5 bases). Looked up from germline, CDR1 is MNHEY and CDR2 is SVGAGI. This CDR3 region has 12 residues. The ends were cut back, 8 bases at V and 9 bases at J, with 16 bases in the middle. CDR3: CASRTGGGKAFF. The CDR3 DNA reads as TGTGCCAGCCGTACAGGCGGGGGGAAAGCTTTCTTT.

The chain joins TRBV3-1 (or the pseudogene TRBV3-2) to TRBJ1-6; tentative D call: TRBD1 (6 bases). V dropped 3 bases and J dropped 7 bases, with 10 bases sitting between them. Per germline, CDR1 LGHDT and CDR2 YNNKEL (reference sequence). This CDR3 is 14 amino acids long. The CDR3 here is CASSQRGGNSPLHF. CDR3 coding DNA: TGTGCCAGCAGCCAGAGAGGGGGAAATTCACCCCTCCACTTT.

The V gene is TRBV18, the J gene TRBJ1-6, with D possibly matching TRBD1 (6 bases). V shed 3 bases and J shed 7 bases, with 13 bases lying between them. This CDR3 has 15 residues. From germline, CDR1 is KGHSH and CDR2 LQKENI. CDR3 protein: CASSPGKTGNSPLHF. CDR3 DNA sequence: TGTGCCAGCTCACCGGGCAAGACAGGAAATTCACCCCTCCACTTT.

This clone was picked up a small number of times. V is TRBV20-1 and J is TRBJ1-2; TRBD1 aligns across 7 bases. Per germline, CDR1 DFQATT and CDR2 SNEGSKA (reference sequence). J was trimmed by 4 bases and V by 6 bases; bases with no gene match: 2. This CDR3 region has 11 residues. CDR3 DNA: TGCAGTGCGTGGACAGGCTATGGCTACACCTTC. Protein sequence: CSAWTGYGYTF.

The chain joins TRBV6-5 to TRBJ1-2; no definite D call. Trimming cost V 8 bases and J 4 bases, with 14 bases left between them. This CDR3 region has 13 residues. CDR1 is MNHEY, CDR2 SVGAGI, per germline. Written as DNA, the CDR3 is TGTGCCAGCGGATCAGACAAGTCCTATGGCTACACCTTC. Its translation is CASGSDKSYGYTF.

The CDR3 DNA follows: TGTGCCAGCAGCCAGGACAGGGGCGCCTACGAGCAGTACTTC. It specifies CASSQDRGAYEQYF. The chain uses TRBV11-2 and TRBJ2-7; 9 bases align to TRBD1. Germline CDR1 reads SGHAT; CDR2 reads FQNNGV. The CDR3 consists of 14 residues. V lost 5 bases and J lost 2; bases outside the gene matches: 4.

The V and J genes are TRBV5-1 and TRBJ1-1, with D possibly TRBD1 on 5 matching bases. Per germline, CDR1 SGHRS and CDR2 YFSETQ. CDR3 length: 12 residues. Trimming shortened V by 0 bases and J by 10 bases, and 10 bases separated the two germline ends. The CDR3 nucleotides are TGCGCCAGCAGCTTGGGACAGTCAGGAGCTTTCTTT. Translating it yields CASSLGQSGAFF. Full variable domain (outside the CDR3, taken from reference TRBV5-1 and TRBJ1-1): KAGVTQTPRYLIKTRGQQVTLSCSPISGHRSVSWYQQTPGQGLQFLFEYFSETQRNKGNFPGRFSGRQFSNSRSEMNVSTLELGDSALYLCASSLGQSGAFFGQGTRLTVV.

As regards this clone: The junction does not match germline at one end; this may be a read error. This chain links TRBV4-1 with TRBJ2-6, with D possibly TRBD1 on 5 matching bases. Germline CDR1 MGHRA, CDR2 YSYEKL. The CDR3 contains 15 residues. CDR3 in amino acids: CASRQDSSGANVLTF. The DNA for the CDR3 is TGCGCCAGCAGGCAAGACAGCTCTGGGGCCAACGTCCTGACTTTC.

The V and J genes are TRBV3-1 (or the pseudogene TRBV3-2) and TRBJ2-1, with TRBD2 matching 10 bases. Looked up from germline, CDR1 is LGHDT and CDR2 is YNNKEL (reference sequence). J gave up 8 bases and V 1 base, and 17 bases lay outside the gene matches. This CDR3 spans 19 amino acids. The CDR3: CASSQGLLGGLAGEDEQFF. CDR3 coding DNA: TGTGCCAGCAGCCAAGGTCTACTAGGGGGGCTAGCGGGAGAGGATGAGCAGTTCTTC.

In DNA form, the CDR3 reads TGTGCCAGCAGTTACCTCACAGGGCTCGAGCAGTACTTC. The encoded protein is CASSYLTGLEQYF. The V call is TRBV6-6, the J call TRBJ2-7; TRBD1 is a possible D gene (6 bases). Trimming shortened V by 2 bases and J by 6 bases, and 11 bases separated the two germline ends. Per the germline V gene, CDR1 is MNHNY and CDR2 is SVGAGI (reference sequence). The CDR3 has 13 residues.

This clone was detected once. The chain couples TRBV6-5 to TRBJ2-7; D gene ambiguous. V lost 6 bases to trimming and J lost 0 bases, with 6 bases between them. This CDR3 comprises 12 residues. From germline, CDR1 is MNHEY and CDR2 SVGAGI. CDR3 residues: CASSVSSYEQYF. The CDR3 DNA reads as TGTGCCAGCAGCGTATCCTCCTACGAGCAGTACTTC.

The V call is TRBV6-5, the J call TRBJ1-1, with D perhaps TRBD1 (6 bases). This CDR3 has 15 amino acids. The V gene's germline CDR1 is MNHEY and CDR2 SVGAGI. V was cut by 5 bases and J by 2 bases, with 15 bases left in between. The CDR3 protein is CASSRGGQLNTEAFF. In DNA form, the CDR3 reads TGTGCCAGCAGTCGAGGGGGACAACTAAACACTGAAGCTTTCTTT.

The chain has TRBV6-6 and TRBJ1-5; 9 bases are shared with TRBD1. With V trimmed by 4 bases and J by 7 bases, 8 bases remained unmatched. CDR1 is MNHNY and CDR2 is SVGAGI in the germline V gene (reference sequence). CDR3 size: 15 residues. CDR3 residues: CASSSQQGARQPQHF. CDR3 DNA sequence: TGTGCCAGCAGTTCCCAACAGGGGGCACGGCAGCCCCAGCATTTT.